This TCR beta chain was obtained from a study of early T cells in non-severe SARS-CoV-2 infection. The wider study: Sequenced bulk RNA came from whole blood that was unsorted, and chains were unpaired.

The table lists this clonotype with many counts. Its antigen is as yet unknown. The protocol attached unique molecular identifiers to individual cDNA molecules. From the 5' RACE reads, TCRdb called clonotypes with MiXCR, one entry per CDR3 protein. The sample lists about 58,000 distinct CDR3 sequences, about 12% occurring once. Whole-study findings and limits: Anti-spike CD8 responses were favored by VDJdb matching, which missed private and CD4 specificities.

V shed 2 bases and J shed 5 bases, with 15 bases lying between them. This CDR3 contains 16 residues. CDR1 is KGHSH, CDR2 LQKENI, per germline. This TCR came from an adult who was a healthcare worker with PCR-confirmed SARS-CoV-2 infection or an uninfected control (not recorded which). The sample comprised whole blood. This chain uses TRBV18 with TRBJ1-4; D is unresolved. CDR3 bases: TGTGCCAGCTCACCATCCTCTCCAGGAAAGAATGAAAAACTGTTTTTT. It yields the protein CASSPSSPGKNEKLFF.